The 8 T cell receptor beta chains in this list originate from one sample, sequenced in a study of T cells in Graves' hyperthyroidism and ophthalmopathy. Amplification targeted TCR beta CDR3 regions from RNA transcripts. The TCR CDR3 was amplified in a first-round RT-PCR using the HTBI primer set. TCRdb fed the multiplex PCR reads into MiXCR, producing one record per CDR3 protein. The sample includes around 500,000 distinct CDR3 sequences, roughly 23% of them seen just once. The material sequenced was blood. The receptors were sampled from a woman aged 70-85 years with Graves' ophthalmopathy.

This clonotype appeared many times. The chain couples TRBV2 to TRBJ2-5; 9 bases align to TRBD2. The V and J ends lost 6 bases and 1 base, in that order; junction bases with no gene match: 12. The CDR3 runs to 17 residues. Germline assignment: CDR1 SNHLY and CDR2 FYNNEI. In nucleotides, the CDR3 is TGTGCCAGCAGGGAGGGAGGAGCGGGAGGTACCCAAGAGACCCAGTACTTC. Protein sequence: CASREGGAGGTQETQYF.

The chain recombines TRBV5-1 with TRBJ2-7, with 10 positions matching TRBD2. CDR1 SGHRS and CDR2 YFSETQ come from the germline V gene. The CDR3 is 16 residues long. V lost 4 bases, J lost 5 bases, and 12 bases stayed unmatched. The CDR3 sequence: CASSPSVSGRAHEQYF. In DNA form, the CDR3 reads TGCGCCAGCAGCCCCAGTGTGAGCGGGAGGGCCCACGAGCAGTACTTC.

This clonotype was counted ten times or more. CDR3 sequence: CSARVTGDRTDTQYF. DNA of the CDR3: TGCAGTGCTAGAGTTACAGGGGATCGGACAGATACGCAGTATTTT. This chain connects TRBV20-1 to TRBJ2-3, with TRBD1 matching over 7 bases. The CDR3 is 15 residues long. Germline CDR1 DFQATT, CDR2 SNEGSKA (reference sequence). V trimming: 1 base; J trimming: 3 bases; junction bases outside the gene matches: 7.

This clonotype was recorded a few times. The V and J genes are TRBV11-1 and TRBJ1-1; possibly TRBD1 for D (6 bases). Germline CDR1 SGHAT, CDR2 FQDESV (reference sequence). The V end was cut by 10 bases, the J end by 2 bases, with 17 bases between. The CDR3 contains 14 residues. This CDR3 is CATQGGTPNTEAFF. In DNA form, the CDR3 reads TGTGCCACACAAGGCGGGACACCTAACACTGAAGCTTTCTTT.

V and J are TRBV9 and TRBJ2-2, with unresolved D. Germline assignment: CDR1 SGDLS and CDR2 YYNGEE. The CDR3 length is 16 residues. V lost 4 bases and J 0 bases, leaving 13 bases between the germline ends. As DNA, the CDR3 is TGTGCCAGCAGCCCAGAGCGCCCCGCGAACACCGGGGAGCTGTTTTTT. It is translated as CASSPERPANTGELFF.

This clonotype was seen more than once but under ten times. The gene calls are TRBV28 and TRBJ1-2; perhaps TRBD1 as D (5 bases). The CDR3 loop spans 15 amino acids. CDR1 is MDHEN, CDR2 SYDVKM, per germline. V shed 4 bases and J shed 1 base, with 13 bases lying between them. This CDR3 reads CASSSVTVLNYGYTF. CDR3 sequence (DNA): TGTGCCAGCAGTTCCGTGACAGTGCTTAACTATGGCTACACCTTC.

The rearrangement uses TRBV9 and TRBJ1-1, with 10 positions matching TRBD1. V gave up 4 bases and J gave up 3 bases; unmatched junction bases: 9. The CDR3 is 16 residues long. Germline CDR1 reads SGDLS; CDR2 reads YYNGEE. The CDR3 region is CASSPRGQGVDTEAFF. CDR3 nucleotides: TGTGCCAGCAGCCCTCGCGGACAGGGGGTCGACACTGAAGCTTTCTTT.

The rearrangement links TRBV24-1 to TRBJ1-1, with a weak D call TRBD1 (5 bases). Germline V lookup: CDR1 KGHDR, CDR2 SFDVKD. V lost 5 bases to trimming and J lost 1 base, with 7 bases between them. This CDR3 is built from 13 residues. The CDR3 region is CATSGQGNTEAFF. CDR3 sequence (DNA): TGTGCCACCAGTGGCCAGGGGAACACTGAAGCTTTCTTT.